A single sample is the source of the 7 T cell receptor beta chains below, sequenced in a study of T-cell memory formation after mild COVID-19. One entry per CDR3 protein, called by TCRdb with MiXCR from the 5' RACE reads. The profile covers some 50,000 distinct CDR3 sequences, with more than 10% appearing a single time and roughly 22% taken by the ten largest. The specimen sequenced was PBMCs or a T cell subset sorted from them (not recorded which). The receptor source for this set is a man aged 18 to 29 who had mild COVID-19 (a few samples of this study predate the infection). Cell type and time point are not known.

The chain carries TRBV20-1 and TRBJ1-4, with unresolved D. The CDR3 is made up of 14 amino acids. Looked up from germline, CDR1 is DFQATT and CDR2 is SNEGSKA (reference sequence). V lost 5 bases and J lost 4, with 14 bases in between. The CDR3: CSAPDLGSNEKLFF. The CDR3 nucleotides are TGCAGTGCTCCCGATCTGGGCAGTAATGAAAAACTGTTTTTT.

This chain connects TRBV10-3 to TRBJ2-7, with 9 bases lining up with TRBD2. The CDR3 runs 14 residues. The junction had 8 bases not matched to a gene; V was cut back by 8 bases and J by 3 bases. Germline V lookup: CDR1 ENHRY, CDR2 SYGVKD. CDR3 sequence (DNA): TGTGCCATCTCCGCGGGGGGGTTTTACTACGAGCAGTACTTC. This sequence encodes CAISAGGFYYEQYF.

The rearrangement joins TRBV2 to TRBJ2-1, with D perhaps TRBD1 (6 bases). The CDR3 has 13 residues. The germline gives CDR1 SNHLY, CDR2 FYNNEI. V shed 5 bases and J shed 7 bases, with 12 bases lying between them. This chain's CDR3 is CASSNPTGNEQFF. For the CDR3, the DNA is TGTGCCAGCAGTAACCCAACAGGGAATGAGCAGTTCTTC. The complete variable domain, with remaining parts taken from reference TRBV2 and TRBJ2-1, reads EPEVTQTPSHQVTQMGQEVILRCVPISNHLYFYWYRQILGQKVEFLVSFYNNEISEKSEIFDDQFSVERPDGSNFTLKIRSTKLEDSAMYFCASSNPTGNEQFFGPGTRLTVL.

Turning to this clonotype: A much larger clone lies one base from this, so it may be a read error. Since the CDR3 does not end with the conserved phenylalanine or tryptophan, this likely comes from a read error. V and J are TRBV5-6 and TRBJ2-5; a weak D match, TRBD2 (6 bases). The CDR3 has 15 residues. The germline V and J ends were trimmed by 3 bases and 3 bases, with 15 bases remaining between them. Germline loops: CDR1 SGHDT, CDR2 YYEEEE. The CDR3 reads CASSSPGTGEETQYV. The CDR3 region has the DNA TGTGCCAGCAGCTCGCCTGGGACTGGTGAAGAGACCCAGTACGTC.

This clonotype was counted many times. The chain joins TRBV4-1 to TRBJ2-2, with D unresolved. The germline gives CDR1 MGHRA, CDR2 YSYEKL. This CDR3 has 15 residues. Trimming took 0 bases from V and 4 from J, leaving 9 bases between them. In DNA form, the CDR3 reads TGCGCCAGCAGCCAAGAGGTGGCCGTCACCGGGGAGCTGTTTTTT. It translates to CASSQEVAVTGELFF.

The sample holds a few counts of this clonotype. The CDR3 sequence: CASSQAGGAGGYTF. DNA of the CDR3: TGTGCCAGCAGCCAAGCAGGGGGCGCGGGGGGCTACACCTTC. This chain joins TRBV4-2 and TRBJ1-2; 8 nucleotides align to TRBD1. Trimming removed 1 base from V and 8 bases from J; junction bases left unmatched: 6. This CDR3 has 14 residues. The germline gives CDR1 LGHNA, CDR2 YNFKEQ.

This clonotype was detected many times. The chain links TRBV29-1 to TRBJ2-7; D possibly corresponds to TRBD2 (5 bases). V shed 1 base and J shed 3 bases, with 19 bases lying between them. Germline assignment: CDR1 SQVTM and CDR2 ANQGSEA. The CDR3 runs 16 residues. The CDR3 nucleotides are TGCAGCGTTGAAGGGTCAGACAATTCCCGGGACTACGAGCAGTACTTC. Encoded protein: CSVEGSDNSRDYEQYF.